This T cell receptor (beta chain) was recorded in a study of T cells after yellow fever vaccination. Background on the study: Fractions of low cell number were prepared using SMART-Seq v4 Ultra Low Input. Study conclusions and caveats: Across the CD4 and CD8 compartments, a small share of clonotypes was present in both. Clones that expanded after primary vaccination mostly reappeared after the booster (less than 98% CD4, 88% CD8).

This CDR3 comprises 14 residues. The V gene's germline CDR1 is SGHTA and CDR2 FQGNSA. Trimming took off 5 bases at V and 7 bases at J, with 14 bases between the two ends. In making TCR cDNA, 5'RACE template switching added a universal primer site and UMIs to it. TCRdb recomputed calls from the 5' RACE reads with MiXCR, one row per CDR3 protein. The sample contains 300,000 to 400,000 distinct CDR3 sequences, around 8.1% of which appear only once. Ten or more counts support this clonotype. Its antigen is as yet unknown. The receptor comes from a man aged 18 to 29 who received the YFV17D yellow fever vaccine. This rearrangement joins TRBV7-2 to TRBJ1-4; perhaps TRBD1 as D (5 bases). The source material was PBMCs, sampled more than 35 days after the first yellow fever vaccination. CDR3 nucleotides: TGTGCCAGCAGCCGGGGACCTAATGGTGAAAAACTGTTTTTT. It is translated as CASSRGPNGEKLFF.